Listed below are T cell receptor beta chains from one sample, sequenced in a study of T cells in localized non-small cell lung cancer. This table comes from immunoSEQ multiplex PCR, and its TCRdb copy is limited to in-frame clones, with some not included. The top ten hold roughly 5% of the sample, which has about 23,000 clones, roughly four fifths seen once. Sequences were derived from PBMCs, sampled before any cancer treatment. These receptors were taken from a man aged 40 to 69 with stage II lung adenocarcinoma. CDR3s include the opening cysteine and the closing phenylalanine or tryptophan. D genes are given only for firm matches. The size entry is marked missing in some rows and otherwise reads once, few, many or a size class.

d_gene,abundance,j_gene,v_gene,CDR3aa,CDR3nt
NA,NA,TRBJ1-1,TRBV15,CATKGFTEAFF,TGTGCCACCAAGGGGTTCACTGAAGCTTTCTTT
NA,NA,TRBJ1-4,TRBV30,CAWSPGTANEKLFF,TGTGCCTGGAGTCCCGGGACGGCGAATGAAAAACTGTTTTTT
TRBD1,NA,TRBJ1-1,TRBV7-9,CASSQGQGTEAFF,TGTGCCAGCAGCCAGGGACAGGGCACTGAAGCTTTCTTT
TRBD2,NA,TRBJ2-3,TRBV9,CASSVATGGSGNTQYF,TGTGCCAGCAGCGTAGCTACGGGGGGTAGCGGGAATACGCAGTATTTT
NA,NA,TRBJ2-5,TRBV2,CASNAWVRETQYF,TGTGCCAGCAACGCGTGGGTAAGAGAGACCCAGTACTTC
NA,NA,TRBJ2-2,TRBV7-2,CASSPGAPGRNTGELFF,TGTGCCAGCAGCCCGGGGGCCCCGGGACGGAACACCGGGGAGCTGTTTTTT
TRBD2,NA,TRBJ2-3,TRBV5-5,CASSRRGAGETDTQYF,TGTGCCAGCAGTCGGCGGGGAGCGGGGGAGACAGATACGCAGTATTTT
NA,NA,TRBJ2-2,TRBV9,CASSYLGGSGELFF,TGTGCCAGCAGCTATCTGGGGGGATCCGGGGAGCTGTTTTTT
NA,once,TRBJ2-1,TRBV7-3,CASSRGGEQFF,TGTGCCAGCAGCCGAGGAGGAGAGCAGTTCTTC
NA,NA,TRBJ1-3,TRBV5-1,CASSLWPAAGNTIYF,TGCGCCAGCAGCTTGTGGCCGGCGGCTGGAAACACCATATATTTT
NA,once,TRBJ1-5,TRBV7-3,CASTPPTRGRCQPQHF,TGTGCCAGCACCCCACCAACCCGGGGTAGGTGTCAGCCCCAGCATTTT
TRBD1,once,TRBJ1-1,TRBV7-6,CASSLGQGLTEAFF,TGTGCCAGCAGCTTAGGACAGGGACTCACTGAAGCTTTCTTT
NA,NA,TRBJ1-5,TRBV2,CASTRDGYNQPQHF,TGTGCCAGCACCAGGGACGGCTACAATCAGCCCCAGCATTTT
TRBD2,NA,TRBJ2-7,TRBV4-2,CASSPGGGASRDYEQYF,TGTGCCAGCAGCCCCGGGGGGGGAGCGAGCAGGGACTACGAGCAGTACTTC
TRBD1,NA,TRBJ1-5,TRBV19,CASSRTGDNQPQHF,TGTGCCAGTAGTAGGACAGGAGATAATCAGCCCCAGCATTTT
TRBD1,once,TRBJ1-3,TRBV19,CASSPTGGVSGNTIYF,TGTGCCAGTAGCCCCACAGGGGGGGTCTCTGGAAACACCATATATTTT
NA,NA,TRBJ1-1,TRBV30,CAWSPGNTEAFF,TGTGCCTGGAGTCCAGGGAACACTGAAGCTTTCTTT
NA,NA,TRBJ2-3,TRBV5-1,CASSLGQYTDTQYF,TGCGCCAGCAGCTTGGGACAGTACACAGATACGCAGTATTTT
NA,NA,TRBJ2-7,TRBV11-3,CASSSDSLSYEQYF,TGTGCCAGCAGCTCGGACAGCCTATCCTACGAGCAGTACTTC
TRBD1,few,TRBJ1-5,TRBV30,CAWSSDRAQPQHF,TGTGCCTGGAGTTCGGACAGGGCCCAGCCCCAGCATTTT
TRBD1,NA,TRBJ1-1,TRBV7-2,CASSYRTGRGNTEAFF,TGTGCCAGCAGCTACCGGACAGGGAGGGGGAACACTGAAGCTTTCTTT
NA,NA,TRBJ1-2,TRBV15,CATSREAAYGYTF,TGTGCCACCAGCAGAGAGGCAGCCTATGGCTACACCTTC
NA,NA,TRBJ2-7,TRBV14,CASSQVDRTSSEQYF,TGTGCCAGCAGCCAAGTCGACAGGACGTCCTCCGAGCAGTACTTC
NA,once,TRBJ2-3,TRBV7-9,CASSLSDTQYF,TGTGCCAGCAGTTTATCTGATACGCAGTATTTT
NA,NA,TRBJ2-2,TRBV6-1,CASGGTANTGELFF,TGTGCCAGCGGGGGGACAGCGAACACCGGGGAGCTGTTTTTT
NA,NA,TRBJ1-2,TRBV7-9,CASSPQEANYGYTF,TGTGCCAGCAGCCCGCAGGAAGCTAACTATGGCTACACCTTC
NA,few,TRBJ2-1,TRBV10-3,CAITQGGSYNEQFF,TGTGCCATTACACAGGGAGGGTCCTACAATGAGCAGTTCTTC
NA,NA,TRBJ1-1,TRBV5-4,CASSPGDYLKEGAFF,TGTGCCAGCAGCCCCGGGGACTACCTCAAGGAGGGAGCTTTCTTT
TRBD2,NA,TRBJ2-3,TRBV19,CASSPWGSGSTDTQYF,TGTGCCAGTAGTCCTTGGGGTAGCGGGAGCACAGATACGCAGTATTTT
TRBD1,NA,TRBJ1-1,TRBV18,CASSRQGAGTEAFF,TGTGCCAGCTCCCGACAGGGGGCGGGCACTGAAGCTTTCTTT
NA,medium-sized,TRBJ1-1,TRBV2,CASSLGQIGGNTEAFF,TGTGCCAGCAGCCTAGGACAGATTGGAGGCAACACTGAAGCTTTCTTT
NA,NA,TRBJ1-2,TRBV14,CASSQTVNYGYTF,TGTGCCAGCAGCCAGACAGTTAACTATGGCTACACCTTC
NA,NA,TRBJ1-1,TRBV5-1,CASSGAGSNTEAFF,TGCGCCAGCAGCGGCGCGGGTTCAAACACTGAAGCTTTCTTT
NA,NA,TRBJ1-2,TRBV7-2,CASSLGGHYTF,TGTGCCAGCAGCTTAGGGGGACATTACACCTTC
NA,NA,TRBJ2-1,TRBV25-1,CASGRQPGEQFF,TGTGCCAGCGGCCGCCAGCCTGGTGAGCAGTTCTTC
TRBD2,NA,TRBJ2-7,TRBV5-4,CASSLAGINEQYF,TGTGCCAGCAGCTTAGCGGGGATAAACGAGCAGTACTTC
NA,NA,TRBJ1-2,TRBV6-5,CASGGLNYGYTF,TGTGCCAGCGGGGGTCTTAACTATGGCTACACCTTC
TRBD2,NA,TRBJ2-2,TRBV5-1,CASSLAGTSGRGGELFF,TGCGCCAGCAGCTTGGCCGGGACTAGCGGGAGAGGTGGGGAGCTGTTTTTT
NA,NA,TRBJ2-5,TRBV11-3,CASSLGAGPQETQYF,TGTGCCAGCAGCTTAGGGGCAGGCCCCCAGGAGACCCAGTACTTC
NA,NA,TRBJ1-5,TRBV16,CASSQSFGNQPQHF,TGTGCCAGCAGCCAATCATTCGGGAATCAGCCCCAGCATTTT
NA,few,TRBJ1-1,TRBV5-1,CASSSSGTGRLAFF,TGCGCCAGCAGCTCCTCAGGAACAGGGCGACTTGCTTTCTTT
NA,NA,TRBJ2-7,TRBV19,CASSLSPQMGGHSYEQYF,TGTGCCAGTAGTCTATCCCCCCAGATGGGGGGGCACTCCTACGAGCAGTACTTC
TRBD1,NA,TRBJ1-2,TRBV6-4,CASSEGTGGYGYTF,TGTGCCAGCAGTGAAGGGACAGGGGGCTATGGCTACACCTTC
NA,NA,TRBJ2-3,TRBV7-9,CASSFGYYLAEADTQYF,TGTGCCAGCAGCTTTGGTTACTACTTGGCGGAGGCAGATACGCAGTATTTT
TRBD2,NA,TRBJ2-7,TRBV7-6,CASRLAGGGSYEQYF,TGTGCCAGCAGGTTAGCGGGAGGGGGCTCCTACGAGCAGTACTTC
TRBD2,NA,TRBJ2-1,TRBV19,CASSLTSGIMNEQFF,TGTGCCAGTAGCCTAACTAGCGGGATTATGAATGAGCAGTTCTTC
NA,NA,TRBJ1-2,TRBV11-3,CASSLSAQNYGYTF,TGTGCCAGCAGCTTATCGGCCCAGAACTATGGCTACACCTTC
TRBD2,few,TRBJ2-3,TRBV9,CASSVDGRVHTQYF,TGTGCCAGCAGCGTAGACGGGAGGGTACATACGCAGTATTTT
NA,NA,TRBJ2-4,TRBV21-1,CASSKEGAGRSQRAKNIQYF,TGTGCCAGCAGCAAAGAAGGTGCGGGGCGCAGCCAACGAGCCAAAAACATTCAGTACTTC
NA,once,TRBJ1-2,TRBV5-1,CASSLFSPNYGYTF,TGCGCCAGCAGCTTGTTTTCACCCAACTATGGCTACACCTTC
NA,NA,TRBJ1-1,TRBV25-1,CASSEGGGSTEAFF,TGTGCCAGCAGTGAAGGGGGGGGAAGTACTGAAGCTTTCTTT
NA,NA,TRBJ2-5,TRBV12-5,CASGLVPARVGGETQYF,TGTGCTAGTGGTTTGGTACCGGCCAGGGTTGGGGGAGAGACCCAGTACTTC